This T cell receptor beta chain was recovered during a study of neurological immune-mediated disorders. V was pared by 10 bases and J by 7 bases, with 9 bases of the junction left unmatched. Germline V CDR1 and CDR2: MNHNS, SASEGT. The CDR3 length is 13 residues. Described time point: technical triplicate 2. TCRdb reprocessed the 5' RACE reads with MiXCR, giving one entry per CDR3 protein. The table records more than 50,000 distinct CDR3 sequences, 24% of them present only once. The rearrangement joins TRBV6-1 to TRBJ2-3, with 9 nucleotides matching TRBD2. Material for sequencing was PBMCs. This receptor was identified in a man between 60 and 75 years old with HTLV-1-associated myelopathy (HAM/TSP). The CDR3 protein is CAIHIAGAYTQYF. CDR3 nucleotides: TGTGCCATCCACATAGCGGGAGCATATACGCAGTATTTT.